The 29 T cell receptor beta chains reported below all come from one sample, sequenced in a study of early T cells in non-severe SARS-CoV-2 infection. Using its own MiXCR run on the 5' RACE reads, TCRdb lists one record per CDR3 protein. The profile shows 70,000 or so distinct CDR3 sequences, approximately 12% of them singletons. Sample: whole blood. The receptors were gathered from an adult who was a healthcare worker with PCR-confirmed SARS-CoV-2 infection or an uninfected control (not recorded which).

This clonotype was found many times. The chain uses TRBV10-3 and TRBJ2-3; either TRBD1 or TRBD2 may fit D (5 bases each). CDR3 length: 14 residues. The V end lost 10 bases, the J end lost 8 bases, and 22 bases lay between the germline ends. Germline lookup yields CDR1 ENHRY and CDR2 SYGVKD. The CDR3 DNA is TGTGCCACCCAACTAGTTCAGATTCAGGGTACGCAGTATTTT. Translated: CATQLVQIQGTQYF.

This clonotype came up many times. The chain uses TRBV5-1 and TRBJ1-4; maybe TRBD1 (6 bases). The CDR3 extends over 16 amino acids. Trimming pared 4 bases from V and 8 bases from J, leaving 21 bases between. The germline gives CDR1 SGHRS, CDR2 YFSETQ. The CDR3 loop is CASSRAAGAVREKLFF. In DNA form, the CDR3 reads TGCGCCAGCAGCCGGGCTGCGGGGGCCGTCCGGGAAAAACTGTTTTTT.

This clonotype occurred many times. The rearrangement uses TRBV13 and TRBJ2-6, with D tentatively TRBD1 or TRBD2 (5 bases each). Deletions cut 5 bases from V and 0 bases from J, with 20 bases between. Germline-derived CDR1 and CDR2 are PRHDT and FYEKMQ (reference sequence). The CDR3 totals 19 residues. The CDR3 is CASSGARDGPPSGANVLTF. CDR3 DNA sequence: TGTGCCAGCAGCGGCGCCCGGGACGGCCCTCCCTCTGGGGCCAACGTCCTGACTTTC.

CDR3 sequence reads: CASSEVAGAWNEQFF. DNA of the CDR3: TGTGCCAGCAGTGAAGTAGCGGGAGCTTGGAATGAGCAGTTCTTC. The chain employs TRBV6-4 and TRBJ2-1; 9 nucleotides match TRBD2. CDR1 and CDR2 from the germline V gene are MRHNA and SNTAGT. V dropped 3 bases and J dropped 7; count of bases not matched to a gene: 7. The CDR3 spans 15 residues.

The sample holds many counts of this clonotype. The limits of the CDR3 on the DNA are not certain, so only TCRdb's listed CDR3 is given. The rearrangement links TRBV12-2 to TRBJ1-4. TRBV12-2 is deemed a pseudogene. With termini counted, the CDR3 has 17 amino acids. The CDR3 spells CASRLERRARRMKNCFF.

This clonotype came up many times. The rearrangement joins TRBV11-2 to TRBJ2-2, with D hard to call. The ends were cut back, 1 base at V and 4 bases at J, with 13 bases in the middle. This CDR3 has 16 amino acids. The germline gives CDR1 SGHAT, CDR2 FQNNGV. The CDR3 nucleotides are TGTGCCAGCAGCTTAGCGGAAAAAAGGAGCACCGGGGAGCTGTTTTTT. Protein: CASSLAEKRSTGELFF.

This clonotype showed up many times. The chain has TRBV2 and TRBJ2-5; D remains ambiguous. The CDR3 runs 13 residues. Trimming pared 7 bases from V and 7 bases from J, leaving 16 bases between. CDR1 SNHLY and CDR2 FYNNEI come from the germline V gene. The CDR3 region has the DNA TGTGCCAGCATAGAGGCCCTCCTAGGGACCCAGTACTTC. This translates into CASIEALLGTQYF.

This clonotype was seen at least ten times. The rearrangement joins TRBV7-2 to TRBJ2-1, with a weak D call TRBD1 (6 bases). V lost 7 bases and J 9 bases, leaving 22 bases between the germline ends. The CDR3 is made up of 15 amino acids. CDR1 is SGHTA and CDR2 is FQGNSA in the germline V gene. The CDR3 sequence: CASIHRGQGFTEQFF. Written as DNA, the CDR3 is TGTGCCAGCATCCACCGCGGCCAGGGGTTTACTGAGCAGTTCTTC.

This clonotype showed up many times. This chain uses TRBV3-1 with TRBJ2-7; no reliable D call. This CDR3 region has 13 residues. Between the trimmed V and J ends, which lost 3 bases and 0 bases, there was a span of 6 bases. In germline, CDR1 is LGHDT, CDR2 YNNKEL (reference sequence). CDR3: CASSHSASYEQYF. The CDR3 region has the DNA TGTGCCAGCAGCCACAGCGCCTCCTACGAGCAGTACTTC.

This clonotype was observed many times. The rearrangement links TRBV2 to TRBJ1-1; possibly TRBD1 for D (5 bases). Trimming pared 6 bases from V and 3 bases from J, leaving 14 bases between. This CDR3 contains 14 residues. CDR1 is SNHLY, CDR2 FYNNEI, per germline. In DNA form, the CDR3 reads TGTGCCAGCAGGGGGATAACAGGAGACACTGAAGCTTTCTTT. This codes for CASRGITGDTEAFF.

This clonotype was seen many times. This sequence joins TRBV5-4 and TRBJ2-3; 10 bases match TRBD2. Losses at the gene ends were 4 bases for V and 1 base for J; bases not matched to a gene: 6. The CDR3 consists of 16 residues. Germline CDR1 is SGHNT and CDR2 is YYREEE (reference sequence). The CDR3 DNA reads TGTGCCAGCAGCCTGCAGCTAGCGGGAGGCACAGATACGCAGTATTTT. Translation: CASSLQLAGGTDTQYF.

Many counts were recorded for this clonotype. The chain recombines TRBV15 with TRBJ2-3; the D is unclear. Germline V gives CDR1 LNHNV, CDR2 YYDKDF (reference sequence). The germline V and J ends were trimmed by 5 bases and 6 bases, with 6 bases remaining between them. CDR3 size: 11 residues. The CDR3 region is CATSVGDTQYF. The CDR3 DNA reads as TGTGCCACCAGCGTCGGGGATACGCAGTATTTT.

The rearrangement uses TRBV25-1 and TRBJ2-1; TRBD2 matches at 13 bases. V lost 6 bases and J lost 7; bases outside the gene matches: 3. The CDR3 is 14 amino acids. CDR1 and CDR2 (germline): MGHDK, SYGVNS. CDR3 protein: CASRKTSGRNEQFF. The CDR3 coding sequence is TGTGCCAGCAGGAAGACTAGCGGGAGGAATGAGCAGTTCTTC. Looking up the rest from reference TRBV25-1 and TRBJ2-1 gives the full variable domain: EADIYQTPRYLVIGTGKKITLECSQTMGHDKMYWYQQDPGMELHLIHYSYGVNSTEKGDLSSESTVSRIRTEHFPLTLESARPSHTSQYLCASRKTSGRNEQFFGPGTRLTVL.

This clonotype was recorded many times. The J gene is TRBJ1-4, the V gene TRBV20-1; 7 bases match TRBD1. In germline, CDR1 is DFQATT, CDR2 SNEGSKA (reference sequence). J was trimmed by 0 bases and V by 2 bases; bases with no gene match: 6. The CDR3 loop spans 16 amino acids. CDR3 sequence reads: CSARRGGTATNEKLFF. The CDR3 nucleotides are TGCAGTGCTAGAAGGGGAGGGACAGCAACTAATGAAAAACTGTTTTTT.

This clonotype was found once. This CDR3 reads CASSFGQREKLFF. In DNA form, the CDR3 reads TGTGCCAGCAGTTTTGGACAGCGGGAAAAACTGTTTTTT. This chain uses TRBV6-5 with TRBJ1-4, with TRBD1 as a possible D gene (6 bases). Germline V CDR1 and CDR2: MNHEY, SVGAGI. CDR3 size: 13 residues. V dropped 4 bases and J dropped 8 bases, with 11 bases sitting between them.

V is TRBV27 and J is TRBJ1-1; 8 bases match TRBD1. The length of the CDR3 is 17 residues. The V gene end was trimmed by 6 bases and the J gene end by 0 bases; junction bases not matched to a gene: 12. CDR1 and CDR2 from the germline V gene are MNHEY and SMNVEV (reference sequence). The CDR3 protein is CASRASNRGGMNTEAFF. The DNA of the CDR3 is TGTGCCAGCAGGGCGTCCAACAGGGGGGGGATGAACACTGAAGCTTTCTTT.

This clonotype was observed a few times. This sequence joins TRBV27 and TRBJ1-1, with TRBD1 as a possible D gene (6 bases). This CDR3 contains 13 residues. Germline-derived CDR1 and CDR2 are MNHEY and SMNVEV (reference sequence). Trimming took 4 bases from V and 6 from J, leaving 12 bases between them. The CDR3 sequence is CASSWTGGPEAFF. The CDR3 coding sequence is TGTGCCAGCAGTTGGACTGGGGGCCCTGAAGCTTTCTTT.

This clonotype has at least ten counts. The gene calls are TRBV5-4 and TRBJ2-5, with 8 bases matching TRBD1. The junction had 6 bases not matched to a gene; V was cut back by 3 bases and J by 5 bases. Germline V gene lookup returns CDR1 SGHNT and CDR2 YYREEE (reference sequence). The CDR3 is made up of 14 amino acids. The CDR3 reads CASSSGQVRETQYF. Here the CDR3 DNA reads TGTGCCAGCAGCTCGGGACAGGTGCGGGAGACCCAGTACTTC.

This clonotype was seen at least ten times. V is TRBV4-3 and J is TRBJ2-7, with a possible D match to TRBD1 (5 bases). CDR3 length equals 15 residues. The V end was cut by 0 bases, the J end by 2 bases, with 11 bases between. Germline CDR1 and CDR2: LGHNA and YSLEER. This chain's CDR3 is CASSQDEGRAYEQYF. The CDR3 DNA follows: TGCGCCAGCAGCCAAGACGAAGGCAGGGCCTACGAGCAGTACTTC.

This clonotype was observed a single time. V usage is TRBV29-1 and J usage is TRBJ2-4; 9 bases map to TRBD2. Per the germline V gene, CDR1 is SQVTM and CDR2 is ANQGSEA. The trim removed 6 bases at V and 11 bases at J, leaving 8 bases unmatched. The CDR3 sequence is 12 residues long. The CDR3 spells CSVGTSWEVQYF. CDR3 sequence (DNA): TGCAGCGTAGGGACTAGCTGGGAAGTTCAGTACTTC.

The chain is built from TRBV20-1 and TRBJ2-1; TRBD2 aligns across 9 bases. The CDR3 is 14 residues long. The germline CDR1 and CDR2 sequences are DFQATT and SNEGSKA (reference sequence). With V trimmed by 2 bases and J by 7 bases, 6 bases remained unmatched. Here the CDR3 DNA reads TGCAGTGCTAGATCTAGCGGGGATGTGAATGAGCAGTTCTTC. This encodes CSARSSGDVNEQFF.

This chain links TRBV6-4 with TRBJ2-1, with D perhaps matching TRBD2 (6 bases). The CDR3 consists of 13 residues. V lost 9 bases to trimming and J lost 0 bases, with 9 bases between them. Germline loops: CDR1 MRHNA, CDR2 SNTAGT. CDR3 loop: CARYGSSYNEQFF. In DNA form, the CDR3 reads TGTGCCAGATACGGGAGCTCCTACAATGAGCAGTTCTTC.

This clonotype was observed at least ten times. In DNA, the CDR3 is TGTGCCAGCAGCCCGCAGACAGGATCCAATAACTATGGCTACACCTTC. It yields the protein CASSPQTGSNNYGYTF. The chain uses TRBV7-2 and TRBJ1-2, with D possibly being TRBD1 (6 bases). Germline V gene lookup returns CDR1 SGHTA and CDR2 FQGNSA. The CDR3 has 16 residues. V was pared by 5 bases and J by 1 base, with 17 bases between.

J is TRBJ2-7 and V is TRBV20-1; the D gene is possibly TRBD1 (6 bases). V lost 0 bases and J 8 bases, leaving 14 bases between the germline ends. The germline V gene encodes CDR1 DFQATT and CDR2 SNEGSKA (reference sequence). The CDR3 consists of 13 residues. The CDR3 protein is CSARDPETGQQYF. DNA of the CDR3: TGCAGTGCTAGAGATCCGGAAACAGGGCAGCAGTACTTC.

This clonotype occurred many times. The chain recombines TRBV6-2 or TRBV6-3 with TRBJ2-7, with D perhaps matching TRBD2 (6 bases). Germline V gene lookup returns CDR1 MNHEY and CDR2 SVGEGT. This CDR3 contains 14 residues. The V end lost 3 bases, the J end lost 4 bases, and 13 bases lay between the germline ends. The CDR3, as DNA: TGTGCCAGCAGTTATGCGGTCGGGGGTTACGAGCAGTACTTC. Its translation: CASSYAVGGYEQYF.

This clonotype was picked up many times. The chain joins TRBV18 to TRBJ2-1; no reliable D call. CDR1 and CDR2 from the germline V gene are KGHSH and LQKENI. With 0 bases removed from V and 4 bases from J, the gap between germline ends came to 7 bases. This CDR3 has 14 residues. CDR3 loop: CASSPPSTYNEQFF. CDR3 in DNA: TGTGCCAGCTCACCACCGTCCACTTACAATGAGCAGTTCTTC.

This clonotype was detected many times. J is TRBJ2-3 and V is TRBV7-2; 7 bases are shared with TRBD2. Per the germline V gene, CDR1 is SGHTA and CDR2 is FQGNSA. The trim removed 5 bases at V and 4 bases at J, leaving 6 bases unmatched. The CDR3 contains 14 residues. CDR3 coding DNA: TGTGCCAGCAGCCCCTTAAGCGGGGCAGATACGCAGTATTTT. It yields the protein CASSPLSGADTQYF.

This clonotype was picked up many times. V is TRBV24-1 and J is TRBJ2-7; a possible D gene is TRBD2 (6 bases). The CDR3 spans 13 residues. CDR1 and CDR2 (germline): KGHDR, SFDVKD. Between the trimmed V and J ends, which lost 9 bases and 5 bases, there was a span of 16 bases. CDR3 loop: CATSTGLRHEQYF. For the CDR3, the DNA is TGTGCCACCTCGACTGGACTACGCCACGAGCAGTACTTC.

This clonotype has at least ten counts. This sequence joins TRBV6-2 or TRBV6-3 and TRBJ1-5; D gene uncertain. The ends were cut back, 4 bases at V and 0 bases at J, with 10 bases in the middle. From germline, CDR1 is MNHEY and CDR2 SVGEGT. The length of the CDR3 is 15 residues. The CDR3 DNA reads as TGTGCCAGCAGTTCCGGGGATCATAGCAATCAGCCCCAGCATTTT. Translating gives CASSSGDHSNQPQHF.